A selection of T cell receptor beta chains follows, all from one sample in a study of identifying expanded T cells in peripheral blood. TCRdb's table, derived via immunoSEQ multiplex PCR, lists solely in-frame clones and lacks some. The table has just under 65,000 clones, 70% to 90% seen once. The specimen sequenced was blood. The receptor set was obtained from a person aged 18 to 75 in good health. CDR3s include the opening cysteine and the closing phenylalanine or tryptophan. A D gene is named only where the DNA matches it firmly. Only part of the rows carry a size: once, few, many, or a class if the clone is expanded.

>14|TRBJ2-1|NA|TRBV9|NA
CASSSLLVYGEQFF
TGTGCCAGCAGCTCACTACTGGTGTACGGCGAGCAGTTCTTC
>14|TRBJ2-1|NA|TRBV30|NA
CAWRRVSGVYEQFF
TGTGCCTGGAGACGGGTCTCAGGAGTCTATGAGCAGTTCTTC
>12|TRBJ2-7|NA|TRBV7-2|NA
CASSAWFHEQYF
TGTGCCAGCAGCGCCTGGTTCCACGAGCAGTACTTC
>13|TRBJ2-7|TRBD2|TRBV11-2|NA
CASSGLAKYEQYF
TGTGCCAGCAGCGGACTAGCGAAATACGAGCAGTACTTC
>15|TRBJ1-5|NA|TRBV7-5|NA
CVRSLAGGGNQPQHF
TGTGTCAGAAGCTTAGCTGGGGGTGGCAATCAGCCCCAGCATTTT
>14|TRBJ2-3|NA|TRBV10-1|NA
CASSEGGRTDTQYF
TGCGCCAGCAGTGAGGGGGGACGGACAGATACGCAGTATTTT
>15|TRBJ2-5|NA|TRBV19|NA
CASSMRLTTVETQYF
TGTGCCAGTAGTATGAGGCTAACAACAGTGGAGACCCAGTACTTC
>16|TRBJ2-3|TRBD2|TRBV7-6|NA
CASSLQSSGYTDTQYF
TGTGCCAGCAGCTTACAATCTAGCGGGTACACAGATACGCAGTATTTT
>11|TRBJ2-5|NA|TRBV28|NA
CASSFKETQYF
TGTGCCAGCAGTTTCAAAGAGACCCAGTACTTC
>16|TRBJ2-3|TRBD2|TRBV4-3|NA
CASSQVSGQASDTQYF
TGCGCCAGCAGCCAGGTTAGCGGGCAGGCTTCAGATACGCAGTATTTT
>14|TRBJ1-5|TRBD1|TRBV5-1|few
CASSSGTGNQPQHF
TGCGCCAGCAGCTCGGGGACAGGCAATCAGCCCCAGCATTTT
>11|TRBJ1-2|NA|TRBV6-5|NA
CASTSQGHYTF
TGTGCCAGCACCTCACAGGGACACTACACCTTC
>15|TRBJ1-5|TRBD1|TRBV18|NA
CASSPPQTGDQPQHF
TGTGCCAGCTCACCACCCCAGACAGGGGATCAGCCCCAGCATTTT
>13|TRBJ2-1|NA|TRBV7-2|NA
CASSLRGQGEQFF
TGTGCCAGCAGTTTACGGGGGCAAGGTGAGCAGTTCTTC
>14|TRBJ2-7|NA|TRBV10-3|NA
CAISPGAELNEQYF
TGTGCCATCAGTCCTGGGGCCGAGCTTAACGAGCAGTACTTC
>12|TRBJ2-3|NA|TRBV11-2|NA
CASSHRDGEQYF
TGTGCCAGCAGTCACCGGGACGGAGAGCAGTATTTT
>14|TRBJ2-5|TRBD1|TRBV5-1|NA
CASSLGGGEETQYF
TGCGCCAGCAGCTTGGGAGGGGGCGAAGAGACCCAGTACTTC
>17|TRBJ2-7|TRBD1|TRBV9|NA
CASSVGADRGRLDEQYF
TGTGCCAGCAGCGTAGGGGCCGACAGGGGGCGGCTAGACGAGCAGTACTTC
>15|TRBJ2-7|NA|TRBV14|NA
CASSRTVSSSYEQYF
TGTGCCAGCAGCCGGACAGTCTCCAGCTCCTACGAGCAGTACTTC
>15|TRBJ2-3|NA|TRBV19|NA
CASSIPGAGGDTQYF
TGTGCCAGTAGTATCCCCGGGGCCGGGGGTGATACGCAGTATTTT
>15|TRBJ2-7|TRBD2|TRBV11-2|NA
CASSPLAGGNYEQYF
TGTGCCAGCAGCCCACTAGCGGGGGGCAACTACGAGCAGTACTTC
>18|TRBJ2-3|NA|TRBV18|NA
CASSPPIVSGRITDTQYF
TGTGCCAGCTCACCACCTATTGTGAGCGGGCGAATCACAGATACGCAGTATTTT
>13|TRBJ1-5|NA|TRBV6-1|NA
CASSVYPNQPQHF
TGTGCCAGCAGTGTTTATCCCAATCAGCCCCAGCATTTT
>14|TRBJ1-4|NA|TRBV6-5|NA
CASSYRPSREKLFF
TGTGCCAGCAGTTATAGGCCATCGAGGGAAAAACTGTTTTTT
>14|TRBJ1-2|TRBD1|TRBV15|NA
CATSRARGDYGYTF
TGTGCCACCAGCAGAGCCAGGGGGGACTATGGCTACACCTTC
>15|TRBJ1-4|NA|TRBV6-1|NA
CASSDEETGPDKLFF
TGTGCCAGCAGTGACGAAGAGACAGGTCCGGATAAACTGTTTTTT
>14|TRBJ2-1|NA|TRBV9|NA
CASSGGIPFVEQFF
TGTGCCAGCAGCGGCGGGATCCCCTTCGTTGAGCAGTTCTTC
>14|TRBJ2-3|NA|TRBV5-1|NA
CASSLTPSTDTQYF
TGCGCCAGCAGCCTTACCCCAAGCACAGATACGCAGTATTTT
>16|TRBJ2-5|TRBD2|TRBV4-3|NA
CASSQTSGRGGETQYF
TGCGCCAGCAGCCAAACTAGCGGGAGAGGGGGAGAGACCCAGTACTTC
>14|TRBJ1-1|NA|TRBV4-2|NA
CASSQDNRNTEAFF
TGTGCCAGCAGCCAAGATAACAGGAACACTGAAGCTTTCTTT
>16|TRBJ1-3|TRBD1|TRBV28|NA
CASSRTGTSSGNTIYF
TGTGCCAGCAGTCGGACAGGCACGAGCTCTGGAAACACCATATATTTT
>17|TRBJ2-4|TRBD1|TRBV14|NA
CASSQDLGDRGRVIQYF
TGTGCCAGCAGCCAAGATCTTGGGGACAGGGGGCGCGTCATTCAGTACTTC
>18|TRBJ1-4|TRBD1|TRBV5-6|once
CASSPGGQGGGYREKLFF
TGTGCCAGCAGCCCCGGCGGACAGGGGGGCGGGTATCGAGAAAAACTGTTTTTT
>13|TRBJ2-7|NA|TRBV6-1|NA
CASSAEGTYEQYF
TGTGCCAGCAGTGCCGAGGGGACCTACGAGCAGTACTTC
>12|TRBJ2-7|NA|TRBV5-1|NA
CASSATGYEQYF
TGCGCCAGCAGCGCGACAGGATACGAGCAGTACTTC
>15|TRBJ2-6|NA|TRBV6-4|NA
CASSERGSGANVLTF
TGTGCCAGCAGTGAACGGGGGTCTGGGGCCAACGTCCTGACTTTC